Below, 18 T cell receptor beta chains from the same sample are listed, as sequenced in a study of T cells in Graves' hyperthyroidism and ophthalmopathy (dated by TCRdb to about 2019). The library was obtained by multiplex PCR. The instrument was an Illumina HiSeq 2000. Amplification of TCR beta CDR3 regions was carried out from RNA transcripts. A first-round RT-PCR of the TCR CDR3 used the HTBI primer set with the Qiagen OneStep RT-PCR kit. The public sequencing data were trimmed at Q25 with fastp and processed into clonotypes with MiXCR by TCRdb, which kept only in-frame beta chains. Rows with one shared CDR3 protein collapse into an entry with the most common genes and DNA. The sample records a few hundred thousand distinct CDR3 sequences, under 25% of which are singletons. The top ten clonotypes cover around 50% of the sample. Sequenced material: blood. These receptors originate from a woman between 70 and 85 years old with Graves' ophthalmopathy.

This rearrangement joins TRBV12-3 or TRBV12-4 to TRBJ2-2; D gene uncertain. Trimming shortened V by 4 bases and J by 0 bases, and 9 bases separated the two germline ends. The CDR3 covers 15 residues. CDR3 residues: CASSSLPANTGELFF. CDR3 DNA sequence: TGTGCCAGCAGTTCTCTACCAGCGAACACCGGGGAGCTGTTTTTT.

This clonotype has just a few counts. The V call is TRBV20-1, the J call TRBJ1-2; D not resolved. Trimming took 2 bases from V and 8 from J, leaving 12 bases between them. This CDR3 spans 12 amino acids. Germline V gene sequence: CDR1 DFQATT, CDR2 SNEGSKA (reference sequence). CDR3 nucleotides: TGCAGTGCTAGATCCCTCTCGCAGGGCTACACCTTC. Amino acid sequence: CSARSLSQGYTF.

This chain connects TRBV30 to TRBJ1-1; D not certain. Trimming shortened V by 3 bases and J by 4 bases, and 18 bases separated the two germline ends. The CDR3 sequence is 15 residues long. Germline assignment: CDR1 GTSNPN and CDR2 SVGIG (reference sequence). The chain's CDR3 is CAWRYTGQRLTEAFF. CDR3 coding DNA: TGTGCCTGGAGATATACCGGGCAGAGGCTCACTGAAGCTTTCTTT.

This clonotype was observed a handful of times. The chain is built from TRBV5-1 and TRBJ2-2; 9 bases align to TRBD1. The CDR3 loop spans 16 amino acids. Germline V CDR1 and CDR2: SGHRS, YFSETQ. V trimming: 5 bases; J trimming: 6 bases; junction bases outside the gene matches: 11. The CDR3 coding sequence is TGCGCCAGCAGTATTCAGGGACAGGGCGGCGCCGGGGAGCTGTTTTTT. As protein: CASSIQGQGGAGELFF.

The chain employs TRBV29-1 and TRBJ1-5, with 7 bases aligning to TRBD1. V was clipped by 4 bases and J by 5 bases; unmatched bases: 8. Germline CDR1 SQVTM, CDR2 ANQGSEA. The CDR3 consists of 14 residues. The CDR3 is CSVADRAPDQPQHF. The CDR3 DNA follows: TGCAGCGTTGCTGACAGGGCCCCCGATCAGCCCCAGCATTTT.

The table lists this clonotype with many counts. This chain uses TRBV20-1 with TRBJ2-1, with 12 bases matching TRBD1. Germline-derived CDR1 and CDR2 are DFQATT and SNEGSKA (reference sequence). V was pared by 5 bases and J by 7 bases, with 18 bases of the junction left unmatched. The CDR3 runs 18 residues. This CDR3 is CSALPGQGAREGKNEQFF. Here the CDR3 DNA reads TGCAGTGCTCTGCCGGGACAGGGGGCGCGGGAGGGAAAGAATGAGCAGTTCTTC.

In this sample, this clonotype turned up a few times. The V and J genes are TRBV27 and TRBJ2-2; weak D call: TRBD1 (6 bases). The V end was cut by 5 bases, the J end by 7 bases, with 11 bases between. The V gene's germline CDR1 is MNHEY and CDR2 SMNVEV (reference sequence). The CDR3 totals 13 residues. CDR3 nucleotides: TGTGCCAGCAGTCAGGGGAGAGGCGGGGAGCTGTTTTTT. It codes for CASSQGRGGELFF.

This clonotype occurred many times. The rearrangement uses TRBV12-3 or TRBV12-4 and TRBJ2-7; D perhaps matches TRBD2 (5 bases). Trimming stripped 5 bases from V and 6 bases from J, with 14 bases between. The CDR3 extends over 13 amino acids. The CDR3 region has the DNA TGTGCCAGCAGTCTAATGGCGGGCGGCGAGCAGTACTTC. It encodes CASSLMAGGEQYF.

This rearrangement joins TRBV27 to TRBJ1-5, with 9 bases aligning to TRBD1. Germline CDR1 and CDR2: MNHEY and SMNVEV (reference sequence). CDR3 length: 13 residues. Losses at the gene ends were 2 bases for V and 9 bases for J; bases not matched to a gene: 2. The CDR3 DNA follows: TGTGCCAGCAGTTTAGACAGGGGGATGCCCCAGCATTTT. It yields the protein CASSLDRGMPQHF.

At least ten counts were recorded for this clonotype. The CDR3 loop is CASSLFRDTQYF. The CDR3 DNA sequence: TGTGCCAGCAGCTTATTCCGAGATACGCAGTATTTT. The V call is TRBV7-2, the J call TRBJ2-3; D gene ambiguous. The ends were cut back, 2 bases at V and 5 bases at J, with 5 bases in the middle. CDR1 and CDR2 from the germline V gene are SGHTA and FQGNSA. The CDR3 runs 12 residues.

The chain is built from TRBV30 and TRBJ2-2, with 10 bases aligning to TRBD1. The CDR3 contains 16 residues. Germline V CDR1 and CDR2: GTSNPN, SVGIG (reference sequence). V gave up 2 bases and J gave up 5 bases; unmatched junction bases: 8. As DNA, the CDR3 is TGTGCCTGGAGTTCCGGGACAGGGGTTTGGACCGGGGAGCTGTTTTTT. Its protein is CAWSSGTGVWTGELFF.

This clonotype was seen a handful of times. This chain links TRBV14 with TRBJ1-4; the D is unclear. The CDR3 totals 16 residues. The V gene's germline CDR1 is SGHDN and CDR2 FVKESK. V was clipped by 0 bases and J by 0 bases, with 8 bases between them. The CDR3 reads CASSQEALSTNEKLFF. CDR3 nucleotides: TGTGCCAGCAGCCAAGAAGCCCTTTCAACTAATGAAAAACTGTTTTTT.

The table lists this clonotype with many counts. The chain recombines TRBV6-1 with TRBJ1-1, with D hard to call. This CDR3 is built from 13 residues. The V gene's germline CDR1 is MNHNS and CDR2 SASEGT. Trimming took off 6 bases at V and 3 bases at J, with 11 bases between the two ends. Here the CDR3 DNA reads TGTGCCAGCAGCTACACCTCGGACACTGAAGCTTTCTTT. It translates to CASSYTSDTEAFF.

This clonotype was detected a few times. The chain carries TRBV10-3 and TRBJ2-5, with TRBD2 matching 9 bases. The CDR3 covers 15 residues. J gave up 1 base and V 6 bases, and 6 bases lay outside the gene matches. CDR1 and CDR2 (germline): ENHRY, SYGVKD. CDR3 protein: CAIRASGTIQETQYF. DNA of the CDR3: TGTGCCATCAGGGCTAGCGGGACTATCCAAGAGACCCAGTACTTC.

The V gene is TRBV5-1, the J gene TRBJ2-7, with TRBD2 matching over 7 bases. V dropped 1 base and J dropped 4; count of bases not matched to a gene: 2. The germline gives CDR1 SGHRS, CDR2 YFSETQ. The CDR3 spans 13 residues. In DNA, the CDR3 is TGCGCCAGCAGCTTGCTAGCGGAGTACGAGCAGTACTTC. The encoded protein is CASSLLAEYEQYF.

This clonotype was observed at least ten times. V usage is TRBV11-2 and J usage is TRBJ2-7, with a possible D match to TRBD2 (6 bases). The CDR3 length is 12 residues. Germline lookup yields CDR1 SGHAT and CDR2 FQNNGV. Trimming left V 6 bases short and J 4 bases short, with 10 bases between. CDR3 loop: CASSLAGYEQYF. DNA of the CDR3: TGTGCCAGCAGTTTGGCGGGGTACGAGCAGTACTTC.

The chain links TRBV6-5 to TRBJ1-6, with D unresolved. Trimming pared 2 bases from V and 0 bases from J, leaving 8 bases between. The germline CDR1 and CDR2 sequences are MNHEY and SVGAGI. The CDR3 runs to 16 residues. CDR3 in amino acids: CASSYRWSSYNSPLHF. CDR3 bases: TGTGCCAGCAGTTACCGGTGGAGCTCCTATAATTCACCCCTCCACTTT.

This clonotype was found many times. The chain combines TRBV7-2 with TRBJ2-5; D is perhaps TRBD2 (7 bases). Germline lookup yields CDR1 SGHTA and CDR2 FQGNSA. This CDR3 has 13 amino acids. The V end lost 4 bases, the J end lost 13 bases, and 19 bases lay between the germline ends. CDR3 DNA: TGTGCCAGCAGCTCCGGCTCGGGGGGCGTTGGGTACTTC. Encoded protein: CASSSGSGGVGYF.